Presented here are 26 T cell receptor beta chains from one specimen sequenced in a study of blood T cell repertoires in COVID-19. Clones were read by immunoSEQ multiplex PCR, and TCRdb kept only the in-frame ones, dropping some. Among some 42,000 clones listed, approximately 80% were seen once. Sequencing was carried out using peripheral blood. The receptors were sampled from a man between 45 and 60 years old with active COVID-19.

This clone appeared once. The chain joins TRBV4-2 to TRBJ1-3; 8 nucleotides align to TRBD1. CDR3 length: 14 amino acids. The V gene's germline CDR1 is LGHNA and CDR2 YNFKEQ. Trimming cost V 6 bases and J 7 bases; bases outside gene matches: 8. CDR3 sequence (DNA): TGTGCCAGCAGGACGGACAGGGAACCCAACACCATATATTTT. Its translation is CASRTDREPNTIYF.

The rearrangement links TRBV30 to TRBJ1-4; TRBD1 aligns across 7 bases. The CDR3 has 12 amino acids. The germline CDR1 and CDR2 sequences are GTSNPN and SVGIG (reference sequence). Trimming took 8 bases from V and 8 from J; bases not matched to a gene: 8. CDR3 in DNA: TGTGCCCACAGGGGTTCTGGGGAAAAACTGTTTTTT. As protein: CAHRGSGEKLFF.

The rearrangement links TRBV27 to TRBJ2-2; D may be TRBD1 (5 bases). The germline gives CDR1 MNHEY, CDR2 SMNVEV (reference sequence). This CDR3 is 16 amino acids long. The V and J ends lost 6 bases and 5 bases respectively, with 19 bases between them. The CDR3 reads CASSKKDPRATGELFF. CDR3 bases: TGTGCCAGCAGCAAAAAGGACCCCAGGGCTACCGGGGAGCTGTTTTTT.

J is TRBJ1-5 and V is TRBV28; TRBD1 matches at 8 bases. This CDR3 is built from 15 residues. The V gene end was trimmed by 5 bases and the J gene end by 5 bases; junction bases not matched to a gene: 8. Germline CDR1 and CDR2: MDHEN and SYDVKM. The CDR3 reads CASSPTGVGDQPQHF. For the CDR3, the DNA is TGTGCCAGCAGTCCGACAGGGGTGGGGGATCAGCCCCAGCATTTT.

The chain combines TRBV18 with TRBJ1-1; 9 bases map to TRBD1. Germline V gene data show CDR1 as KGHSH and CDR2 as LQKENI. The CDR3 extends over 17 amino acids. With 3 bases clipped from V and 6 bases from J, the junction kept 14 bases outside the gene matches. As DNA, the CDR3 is TGTGCCAGCTCACCGATAATAACGACAGGGGGTGGCCCTGAAGCTTTCTTT. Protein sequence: CASSPIITTGGGPEAFF.

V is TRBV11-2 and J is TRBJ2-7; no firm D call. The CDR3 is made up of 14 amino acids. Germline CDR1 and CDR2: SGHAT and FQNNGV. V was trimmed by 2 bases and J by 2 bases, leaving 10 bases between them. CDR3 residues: CASSLFTRAYEQYF. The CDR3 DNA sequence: TGTGCCAGCAGCTTATTTACGCGCGCCTACGAGCAGTACTTC. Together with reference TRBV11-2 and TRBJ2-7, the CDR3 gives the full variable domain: EAGVAQSPRYKIIEKRQSVAFWCNPISGHATLYWYQQILGQGPKLLIQFQNNGVVDDSQLPKDRFSAERLKGVDSTLKIQPAKLEDSAVYLCASSLFTRAYEQYFGPGTRLTVT.

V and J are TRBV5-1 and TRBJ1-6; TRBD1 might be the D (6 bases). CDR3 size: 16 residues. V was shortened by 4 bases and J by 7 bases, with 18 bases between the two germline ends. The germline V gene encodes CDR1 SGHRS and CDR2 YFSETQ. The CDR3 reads CASSTLLGARNSPLHF. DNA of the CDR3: TGCGCCAGCAGCACGCTGTTGGGGGCTCGGAATTCACCCCTCCACTTT.

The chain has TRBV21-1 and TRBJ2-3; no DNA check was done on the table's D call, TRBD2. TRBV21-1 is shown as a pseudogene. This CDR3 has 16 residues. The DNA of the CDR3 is TGTGCCAGCAGCTCCACCTATGGGACTAGCGGGAGAACGCAGTATTTT. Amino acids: CASSSTYGTSGRTQYF.

The CDR3 protein is CASSWDRGMAEAFF. The CDR3 DNA follows: TGCGCCAGCAGCTGGGACAGGGGCATGGCTGAAGCTTTCTTT. This chain joins TRBV5-1 and TRBJ1-1; 10 bases match TRBD1. The V gene's germline CDR1 is SGHRS and CDR2 YFSETQ. The CDR3 is made up of 14 amino acids. The trim removed 3 bases at V and 6 bases at J, leaving 5 bases unmatched.

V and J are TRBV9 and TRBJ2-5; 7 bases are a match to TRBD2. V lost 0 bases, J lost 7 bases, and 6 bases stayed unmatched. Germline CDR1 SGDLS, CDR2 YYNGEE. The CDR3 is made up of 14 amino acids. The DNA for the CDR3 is TGTGCCAGCAGCGTAGAGGACGGGGAGGGGACCCAGTACTTC. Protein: CASSVEDGEGTQYF.

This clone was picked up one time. CDR3 in amino acids: CASSLKVWLAFF. Written as DNA, the CDR3 is TGTGCCAGCAGTTTAAAAGTCTGGCTGGCTTTCTTT. The J gene is TRBJ1-1, the V gene TRBV12-3 or TRBV12-4; unclear D gene. The CDR3 has 12 amino acids. V was clipped by 2 bases and J by 11 bases, with 12 bases between them.

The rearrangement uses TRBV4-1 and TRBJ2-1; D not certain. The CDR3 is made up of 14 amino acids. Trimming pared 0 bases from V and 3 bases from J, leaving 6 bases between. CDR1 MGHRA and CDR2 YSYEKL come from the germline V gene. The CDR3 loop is CASSQEEYYNEQFF. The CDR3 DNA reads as TGCGCCAGCAGCCAAGAGGAGTACTACAATGAGCAGTTCTTC.

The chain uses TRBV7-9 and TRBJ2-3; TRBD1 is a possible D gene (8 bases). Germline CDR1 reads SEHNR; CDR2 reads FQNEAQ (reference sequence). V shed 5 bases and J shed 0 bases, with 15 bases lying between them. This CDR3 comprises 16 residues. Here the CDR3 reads CASSLTGGGSTDTQYF. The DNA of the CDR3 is TGTGCCAGCAGCCTAACAGGGGGAGGGAGCACAGATACGCAGTATTTT. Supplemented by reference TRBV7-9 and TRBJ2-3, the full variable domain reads DTGVSQNPRHKITKRGQNVTFRCDPISEHNRLYWYRQTLGQGPEFLTYFQNEAQLEKSRLLSDRFSAERPKGSFSTLEIQRTEQGDSAMYLCASSLTGGGSTDTQYFGPGTRLTVL.

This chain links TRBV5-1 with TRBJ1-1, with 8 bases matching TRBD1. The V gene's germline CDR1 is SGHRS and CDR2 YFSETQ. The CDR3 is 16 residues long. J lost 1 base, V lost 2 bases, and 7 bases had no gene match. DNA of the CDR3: TGCGCCAGCAGCTTCGTCAGGGGGCAAGGGAACACTGAAGCTTTCTTT. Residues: CASSFVRGQGNTEAFF.

Here the CDR3 reads CASSVGQSYEQYF. CDR3 coding DNA: TGTGCCAGCTCGGTCGGACAGTCCTACGAGCAGTACTTC. This chain joins TRBV18 and TRBJ2-7, with TRBD1 as a possible D gene (6 bases). V dropped 6 bases and J dropped 1 base, with 10 bases sitting between them. CDR3 length: 13 amino acids. The germline CDR1 and CDR2 sequences are KGHSH and LQKENI.

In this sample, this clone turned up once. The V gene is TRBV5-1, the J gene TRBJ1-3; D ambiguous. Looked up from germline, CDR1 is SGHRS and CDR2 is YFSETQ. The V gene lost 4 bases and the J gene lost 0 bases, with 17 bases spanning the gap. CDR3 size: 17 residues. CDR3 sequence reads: CASSPGGMGLSGNTIYF. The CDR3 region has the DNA TGCGCCAGCAGCCCGGGAGGGATGGGTCTCTCTGGAAACACCATATATTTT.

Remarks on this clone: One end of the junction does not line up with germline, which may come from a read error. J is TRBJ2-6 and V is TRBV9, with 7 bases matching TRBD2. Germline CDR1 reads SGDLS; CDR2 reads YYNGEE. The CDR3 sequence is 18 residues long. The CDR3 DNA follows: TGTGCCAGCAGCGTAGGGACGGGGAGGGGCTCTGAGGCCAACGTCCTGACTTTC. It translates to CASSVGTGRGSEANVLTF.

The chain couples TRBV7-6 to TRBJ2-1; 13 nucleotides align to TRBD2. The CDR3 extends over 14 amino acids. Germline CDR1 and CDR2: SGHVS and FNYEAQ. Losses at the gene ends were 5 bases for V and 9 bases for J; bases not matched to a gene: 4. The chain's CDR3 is CASSPGLAGTEQFF. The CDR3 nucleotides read TGTGCCAGCAGCCCGGGACTAGCGGGGACTGAGCAGTTCTTC. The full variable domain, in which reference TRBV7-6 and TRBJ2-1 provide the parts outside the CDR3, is GAGVSQSPRYKVTKRGQDVALRCDPISGHVSLYWYRQALGQGPEFLTYFNYEAQQDKSGLPNDRFSAERPEGSISTLTIQRTEQRDSAMYRCASSPGLAGTEQFFGPGTRLTVL.

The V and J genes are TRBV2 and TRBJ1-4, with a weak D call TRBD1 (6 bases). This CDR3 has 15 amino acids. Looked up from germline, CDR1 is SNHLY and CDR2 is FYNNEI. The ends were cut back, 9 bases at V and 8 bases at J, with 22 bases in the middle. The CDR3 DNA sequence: TGTGCCAGTTTCCTCAACGCAGGGGTAGGGGAAAAACTGTTTTTT. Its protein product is CASFLNAGVGEKLFF.

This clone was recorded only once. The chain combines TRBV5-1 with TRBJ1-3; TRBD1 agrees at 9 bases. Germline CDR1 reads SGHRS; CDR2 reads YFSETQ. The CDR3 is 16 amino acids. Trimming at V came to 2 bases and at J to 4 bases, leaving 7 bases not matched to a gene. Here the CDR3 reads CASSFDGQGKGNTIYF. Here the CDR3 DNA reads TGCGCCAGCAGCTTCGATGGACAGGGGAAAGGAAACACCATATATTTT.

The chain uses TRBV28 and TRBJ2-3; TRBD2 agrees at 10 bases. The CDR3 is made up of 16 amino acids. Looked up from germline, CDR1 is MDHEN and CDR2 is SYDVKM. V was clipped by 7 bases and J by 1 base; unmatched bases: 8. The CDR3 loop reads CASTRTSGRGTDTQYF. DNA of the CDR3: TGTGCCAGCACCCGGACGAGCGGGAGGGGCACAGATACGCAGTATTTT.

CDR3 sequence reads: CASSPGGGKNEQFF. Here the CDR3 DNA reads TGTGCCAGCTCACCAGGCGGGGGGAAGAATGAGCAGTTCTTC. V gene TRBV18 combines with J gene TRBJ2-1; TRBD2 agrees at 8 bases. The V gene's germline CDR1 is KGHSH and CDR2 LQKENI. The CDR3 length is 14 residues. V lost 2 bases, J lost 7 bases, and 4 bases stayed unmatched.

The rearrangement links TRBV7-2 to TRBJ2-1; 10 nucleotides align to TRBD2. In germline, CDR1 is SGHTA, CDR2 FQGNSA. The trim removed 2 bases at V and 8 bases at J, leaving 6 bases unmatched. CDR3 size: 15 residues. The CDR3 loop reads CASSLMPSGGHEQFF. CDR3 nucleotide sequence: TGTGCCAGCAGCTTAATGCCTAGCGGGGGCCATGAGCAGTTCTTC.

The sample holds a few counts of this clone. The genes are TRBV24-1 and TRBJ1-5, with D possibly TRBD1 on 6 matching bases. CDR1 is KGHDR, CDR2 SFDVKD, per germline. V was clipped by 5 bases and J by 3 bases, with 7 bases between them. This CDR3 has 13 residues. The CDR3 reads CATSAGANQPQHF. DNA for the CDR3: TGTGCCACCAGTGCAGGGGCCAATCAGCCCCAGCATTTT.

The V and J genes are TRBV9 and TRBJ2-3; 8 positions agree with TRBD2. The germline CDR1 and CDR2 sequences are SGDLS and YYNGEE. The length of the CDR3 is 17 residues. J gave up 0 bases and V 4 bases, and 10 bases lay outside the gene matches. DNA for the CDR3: TGTGCCAGCAGCCGGGAGGGGGGGGCGTCTAGCACAGATACGCAGTATTTT. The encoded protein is CASSREGGASSTDTQYF.

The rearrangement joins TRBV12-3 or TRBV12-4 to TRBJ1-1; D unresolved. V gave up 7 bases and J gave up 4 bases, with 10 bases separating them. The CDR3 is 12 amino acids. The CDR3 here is CASTARGTEAFF. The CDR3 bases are TGTGCCAGCACGGCGAGAGGCACTGAAGCTTTCTTT.